These 28 T cell receptor beta chains share one sample of origin, sequenced in a study of TIL therapy for anti-PD-1-resistant metastatic lung cancer (dated by TCRdb to the early 2020s). The sample's time point, from its label and the paper: pre-treatment sample, taken before nivolumab and TIL therapy. Excised metastases, mostly pleural nodules or supraclavicular lymph nodes, were used as baseline tumor samples and were taken from the same resection from which TIL were grown. TCR beta CDR3 regions were amplified from genomic DNA with the immunoSEQ v3 hsTCRB kit using bias-controlled multiplex PCR. The table was pulled from immuneACCESS by TCRdb, which kept in-frame rearrangements only. Such tables lose some clones; where checked, under half of the loss comes from unresolved V genes, and the rest has no known cause. The sample includes about 10,000 clones, with 56% observed a single time. Of the sample, 9% to 15% falls within the top ten clones.

Sample: tumor tissue, taken at baseline. The receptors come from a person aged 25-80 years with non-small cell lung cancer.

CDR3 DNA sequence: TGTGCCAGCAGGGACAGGGAAAATTCACCCCTCCACTTT. Its translation is CASRDRENSPLHF. The chain links TRBV6-6 to TRBJ1-6, with 8 positions matching TRBD1. CDR1 is MNHNY and CDR2 is SVGAGI in the germline V gene (reference sequence). The J segment lost 7 bases and the V segment lost 6 bases, leaving 2 bases of the junction unmatched. This CDR3 has 13 amino acids.

This clone showed up just a few times. The J gene is TRBJ1-2, the V gene TRBV6-5, with unresolved D. V was trimmed by 2 bases and J by 7 bases, leaving 20 bases between them. Germline V gene sequence: CDR1 MNHEY, CDR2 SVGAGI. CDR3 length equals 16 residues. The CDR3 protein is CASSYEYRAARSGYTF. DNA of the CDR3: TGTGCCAGCAGTTACGAATATAGGGCAGCCCGGTCTGGCTACACCTTC.

The V call is TRBV6-1, the J call TRBJ2-1, with TRBD2 identical over 7 bases. With V trimmed by 3 bases and J by 7 bases, 9 bases remained unmatched. Germline assignment: CDR1 MNHNS and CDR2 SASEGT. This CDR3 is 15 amino acids long. CDR3 nucleotides: TGTGCCAGCAGTGAGACGGTGACGGGAGGTAATGAGCAGTTCTTC. Its translation is CASSETVTGGNEQFF.

The gene calls are TRBV5-6 and TRBJ1-1; D not certain. Trimming pared 2 bases from V and 1 base from J, leaving 9 bases between. This CDR3 has 14 residues. Germline V gene data show CDR1 as SGHDT and CDR2 as YYEEEE. CDR3 coding DNA: TGTGCCAGCAGCTTTTGGTTGAAGAACACTGAAGCTTTCTTT. It is translated as CASSFWLKNTEAFF. Full variable domain (rest looked up from reference TRBV5-6 and TRBJ1-1): DAGVTQSPTHLIKTRGQQVTLRCSPKSGHDTVSWYQQALGQGPQFIFQYYEEEERQRGNFPDRFSGHQFPNYSSELNVNALLLGDSALYLCASSFWLKNTEAFFGQGTRLTVV.

The rearrangement joins TRBV7-9 to TRBJ2-1, with D possibly matching TRBD2 (6 bases). V was cut by 4 bases and J by 4 bases, with 14 bases left in between. The CDR3 totals 15 residues. Germline CDR1 is SEHNR and CDR2 is FQNEAQ (reference sequence). CDR3 sequence: CASSSPGVGYNEQFF. Here the CDR3 DNA reads TGTGCCAGCAGCTCCCCGGGAGTCGGGTACAATGAGCAGTTCTTC.

This CDR3 reads CASSPGGGTGLGYGYTF. The CDR3 DNA sequence: TGTGCCAGCAGCCCCGGCGGTGGGACAGGCCTTGGATATGGCTACACCTTC. The rearrangement uses TRBV4-2 and TRBJ1-2; 8 bases align to TRBD1. The trim removed 4 bases at V and 5 bases at J, leaving 15 bases unmatched. CDR3 length: 17 residues. Germline lookup yields CDR1 LGHNA and CDR2 YNFKEQ.

This clone was observed a handful of times. J is TRBJ1-6 and V is TRBV6-1; tentative D call: TRBD1 (6 bases). The CDR3 sequence is 16 residues long. From germline, CDR1 is MNHNS and CDR2 SASEGT. V was pared by 2 bases and J by 12 bases, with 20 bases between. This CDR3 is CASSENPGVGVGPLHF. The CDR3 region has the DNA TGTGCCAGCAGTGAAAACCCAGGGGTGGGGGTCGGACCCCTCCACTTT.

J is TRBJ2-3 and V is TRBV30; a weak D match, TRBD2 (5 bases). Trimming removed 2 bases at V and 3 bases at J, with 9 bases between. CDR3 length equals 13 residues. Per the germline V gene, CDR1 is GTSNPN and CDR2 is SVGIG (reference sequence). This CDR3 reads CAWSSGLTDTQYF. For the CDR3, the DNA is TGTGCCTGGAGTTCGGGATTAACAGATACGCAGTATTTT.

CDR3 in DNA: TGTGCCAGCTCACCAGGAATCATTCAGGATTACGGCGGCTACACCTTC. This translates into CASSPGIIQDYGGYTF. This chain joins TRBV18 and TRBJ1-2; no firm D call. CDR3 size: 16 residues. Germline assignment: CDR1 KGHSH and CDR2 LQKENI. Trimming took off 2 bases at V and 8 bases at J, with 21 bases between the two ends.

The chain employs TRBV14 and TRBJ2-3; D gene ambiguous. Trimming took off 2 bases at V and 3 bases at J, with 15 bases between the two ends. There are 16 residues in the CDR3. CDR1 is SGHDN and CDR2 is FVKESK in the germline V gene. Written as DNA, the CDR3 is TGTGCCAGCAGCCAATCTGGGTTCGCCCTTACAGATACGCAGTATTTT. This translates into CASSQSGFALTDTQYF.

This clone is categorized as medium-sized. This chain connects TRBV4-2 to TRBJ2-1; 10 bases are shared with TRBD2. The length of the CDR3 is 15 residues. With V trimmed by 1 base and J by 9 bases, 6 bases remained unmatched. The V gene's germline CDR1 is LGHNA and CDR2 YNFKEQ. CDR3 protein: CASSQGTSGAGEQFF. The CDR3 DNA is TGTGCCAGCAGCCAAGGAACTAGCGGGGCAGGTGAGCAGTTCTTC.

This clone showed up just once. The chain joins TRBV7-9 to TRBJ2-3; 11 nucleotides agree with TRBD2. This CDR3 has 16 amino acids. CDR1 and CDR2 (germline): SEHNR, FQNEAQ (reference sequence). J was trimmed by 2 bases and V by 5 bases; bases with no gene match: 6. Here the CDR3 reads CASSPRTSGPTDTQYF. CDR3 DNA: TGTGCCAGCAGCCCTCGGACTAGCGGGCCCACAGATACGCAGTATTTT.

This clone appeared once. One end of the junction varies from germline; a read error may be responsible. This chain connects TRBV18 to TRBJ2-7, with 11 bases matching TRBD1. CDR3 length: 14 residues. Germline loops: CDR1 KGHSH, CDR2 LQKENI. CDR3 DNA: TGTGCCAGCGCACCCGGGACAGGGGGAGACGAGCAGTACTTC. Protein: CASAPGTGGDEQYF.

This chain connects TRBV5-8 to TRBJ2-6; TRBD1 matches at 10 bases. Germline V gives CDR1 SGHTS, CDR2 YDEGEE. The J segment lost 4 bases and the V segment lost 1 base, leaving 11 bases of the junction unmatched. This CDR3 spans 19 amino acids. The CDR3 protein is CASSLPGQGVSSGANVLTF. The CDR3 bases are TGTGCCAGCAGCTTGCCTGGACAGGGGGTTTCTTCGGGGGCCAACGTCCTGACTTTC.

The table lists this clone with a few counts. The chain uses TRBV15 and TRBJ1-2; D perhaps matches TRBD1 (5 bases). Trimming pared 2 bases from V and 6 bases from J, leaving 10 bases between. CDR1 and CDR2 from the germline V gene are LNHNV and YYDKDF (reference sequence). The CDR3 has 13 residues. The CDR3 protein is CATSRSQADGYTF. CDR3 nucleotide sequence: TGTGCCACCAGCAGATCACAGGCCGATGGCTACACCTTC.

The J gene is TRBJ2-7, the V gene TRBV7-8; weak D call: TRBD2 (6 bases). Looked up from germline, CDR1 is SGHVS and CDR2 is FQNEAQ. The CDR3 length is 15 residues. Deletions cut 5 bases from V and 7 bases from J, with 21 bases between. The CDR3, as DNA: TGTGCCAGCAGCCTGGGGCCGTTGGAGGGAAGAGAGCAGTACTTC. Translating it yields CASSLGPLEGREQYF.

By share, this clone counts as medium-sized. This chain uses TRBV7-9 with TRBJ1-2; D perhaps matches TRBD1 (6 bases). V lost 2 bases to trimming and J lost 7 bases, with 17 bases between them. CDR1 SEHNR and CDR2 FQNEAQ come from the germline V gene (reference sequence). This CDR3 is built from 15 residues. CDR3 nucleotide sequence: TGTGCCAGCAGCTTATTTACGGCAGGGGCCCGTGGCTACACCTTC. Amino acid sequence: CASSLFTAGARGYTF.

This clone was seen more than once but under ten times. This chain connects TRBV18 to TRBJ1-3; D is ambiguous. The CDR3 contains 15 residues. Germline CDR1 reads KGHSH; CDR2 reads LQKENI. V was pared by 3 bases and J by 2 bases, with 11 bases between. This CDR3 reads CASSPSGKPGNTIYF. DNA for the CDR3: TGTGCCAGCTCACCCAGCGGGAAGCCTGGAAACACCATATATTTT.

CDR3 residues: CASSELGGSQPQHF. CDR3 bases: TGTGCCAGTAGTGAGTTGGGGGGCTCTCAGCCCCAGCATTTT. The gene calls are TRBV19 and TRBJ1-5; D perhaps matches TRBD1 (6 bases). Trimming pared 5 bases from V and 6 bases from J, leaving 14 bases between. CDR1 is LNHDA, CDR2 SQIVND, per germline (reference sequence). This CDR3 comprises 14 residues. Supplemented by reference TRBV19 and TRBJ1-5, the full variable domain reads DGGITQSPKYLFRKEGQNVTLSCEQNLNHDAMYWYRQDPGQGLRLIYYSQIVNDFQKGDIAEGYSVSREKKESFPLTVTSAQKNPTAFYLCASSELGGSQPQHFGDGTRLSIL.

The J gene is TRBJ2-5, the V gene TRBV6-5; the D gene is possibly TRBD1 (6 bases). Trimming shortened V by 5 bases and J by 3 bases, and 16 bases separated the two germline ends. In germline, CDR1 is MNHEY, CDR2 SVGAGI. This CDR3 has 15 amino acids. CDR3 sequence: CASSVSGGKEETQYF. The CDR3 nucleotides read TGTGCCAGCAGTGTATCTGGGGGCAAAGAAGAGACCCAGTACTTC.

In DNA, the CDR3 is TGTGCCACAGGGGACAAAACGAACACTGAAGCTTTCTTT. Translation gives CATGDKTNTEAFF. This rearrangement joins TRBV6-1 to TRBJ1-1, with a tentative D call TRBD1 (6 bases). The CDR3 extends over 13 amino acids. Germline lookup yields CDR1 MNHNS and CDR2 SASEGT. Trimming stripped 10 bases from V and 1 base from J, with 13 bases between.

V gene TRBV25-1 combines with J gene TRBJ2-7, with TRBD2 matching over 8 bases. V was clipped by 4 bases and J by 3 bases; unmatched bases: 8. The CDR3 spans 15 residues. CDR1 MGHDK and CDR2 SYGVNS come from the germline V gene. CDR3 sequence reads: CASSVPGLGSYEQYF. CDR3 DNA sequence: TGTGCCAGCAGTGTCCCGGGACTAGGGAGCTACGAGCAGTACTTC.

J is TRBJ1-2 and V is TRBV6-1; no clear D gene. V lost 0 bases and J lost 6, with 11 bases in between. The CDR3 length is 14 residues. Germline V gene lookup returns CDR1 MNHNS and CDR2 SASEGT. The CDR3 loop reads CASSEAWPYDGYTF. For the CDR3, the DNA is TGTGCCAGCAGTGAAGCTTGGCCGTACGATGGCTACACCTTC.

This rearrangement joins TRBV7-2 to TRBJ2-5; the D is unclear. The CDR3 is 15 amino acids. The V end lost 0 bases, the J end lost 6 bases, and 14 bases lay between the germline ends. The germline gives CDR1 SGHTA, CDR2 FQGNSA. CDR3 sequence: CASSLAVLGWKTQYF. The DNA for the CDR3 is TGTGCCAGCAGCTTAGCGGTGCTGGGTTGGAAGACCCAGTACTTC. The whole variable domain, filled in from reference TRBV7-2 and TRBJ2-5, reads GAGVSQSPSNKVTEKGKDVELRCDPISGHTALYWYRQSLGQGLEFLIYFQGNSAPDKSGLPSDRFSAERTGGSVSTLTIQRTQQEDSAVYLCASSLAVLGWKTQYFGPGTRLLVL.

This clone was observed a few times. The rearrangement links TRBV10-3 to TRBJ1-5, with unresolved D. CDR1 and CDR2 from the germline V gene are ENHRY and SYGVKD. Between the trimmed V and J ends, which lost 6 bases and 7 bases, there was a span of 13 bases. The CDR3 totals 13 residues. CDR3 amino acids: CAIRRESGQPQHF. CDR3 DNA sequence: TGTGCCATCAGGAGGGAGTCGGGCCAGCCCCAGCATTTT.

This chain links TRBV7-8 with TRBJ2-3; D uncertain. V lost 8 bases and J 0 bases, leaving 18 bases between the germline ends. The CDR3 has 16 residues. Germline lookup yields CDR1 SGHVS and CDR2 FQNEAQ. CDR3 DNA: TGTGCCAGCGGACCTACCGGTCCAATAAGCACAGATACGCAGTATTTT. It codes for CASGPTGPISTDTQYF. The variable domain in full, completed from reference TRBV7-8 and TRBJ2-3, reads GAGVSQSPRYKVAKRGQDVALRCDPISGHVSLFWYQQALGQGPEFLTYFQNEAQLDKSGLPSDRFFAERPEGSVSTLKIQRTQQEDSAVYLCASGPTGPISTDTQYFGPGTRLTVL.

This chain joins TRBV6-1 and TRBJ1-5; maybe TRBD1 (5 bases). V was pared by 1 base and J by 4 bases, with 26 bases between. The CDR3 totals 20 residues. Germline CDR1 is MNHNS and CDR2 is SASEGT. Here the CDR3 reads CASSEEAEGSWRGWNQPQHF. The CDR3 nucleotides read TGTGCCAGCAGTGAAGAGGCTGAAGGCTCGTGGAGGGGTTGGAATCAGCCCCAGCATTTT.

This clone was detected a few times. The chain is built from TRBV19 and TRBJ1-4, with TRBD1 as a possible D gene (5 bases). The CDR3 spans 14 residues. V was pared by 5 bases and J by 6 bases, with 13 bases between. Germline CDR1 reads LNHDA; CDR2 reads SQIVND (reference sequence). This chain's CDR3 is CASSPGRGYEKLFF. CDR3 nucleotide sequence: TGTGCCAGTAGTCCCGGACGGGGGTATGAAAAACTGTTTTTT.